The rows below give T cell receptor beta chains drawn from one sample of a study of graft-versus-host responses after intestinal transplantation. Assay: immunoSEQ multiplex PCR; the TCRdb copy retains only in-frame clones and omits some. This table holds 90,000 to 130,000 clones, about 92% found once. Antigen specificity for these receptors is unknown. The sequences come from unstimulated CD8+ T cells sorted from spleen or lymph node cells, collected before transplant. These receptors came from a human donor who was the organ donor for an intestinal transplant. Each CDR3 is given with its conserved first and last residue. The D gene is left open where the match is weak. Not every row has a clone size; where given, it reads once, few, many or a size class.

V: TRBV19
J: TRBJ2-3
D: TRBD2
size: once
DNA: TGTGCCAGTAGTTACCAGGGGTTGACTAGCGGGGACGATACGCAGTATTTT
CDR3: CASSYQGLTSGDDTQYF

V: TRBV28
J: TRBJ1-1
D: TRBD1
size: -
DNA: TGTGCCAGCAGTCCTACAGGGGGGAACACTGAAGCTTTCTTT
CDR3: CASSPTGGNTEAFF

V: TRBV7-9
J: TRBJ2-5
D: TRBD2
size: -
DNA: TGTGCCAGCAGCCCGGGTGGCGGGAGGGCCCGAGAGACCCAGTACTTC
CDR3: CASSPGGGRARETQYF

V: TRBV4-1
J: TRBJ2-5
D: -
size: -
DNA: TGCGCCAGCAGCCAATGGGGGGCCCAGAGGGGAGAGACCCAGTACTTC
CDR3: CASSQWGAQRGETQYF

V: TRBV7-2
J: TRBJ2-1
D: TRBD2
size: -
DNA: TGTGCCAGCAGCGAAGCACTAGCGGGAGGATATGAGCAGTTCTTC
CDR3: CASSEALAGGYEQFF

V: TRBV27
J: TRBJ2-6
D: -
size: few
DNA: TGTGCCAGCAGTTTACAGGGCTCTGGGGCCAACGTCCTGACTTTC
CDR3: CASSLQGSGANVLTF

V: TRBV28
J: TRBJ2-5
D: -
size: -
DNA: TGTGCCAGCAGTTTAAGTCTCGGCGCTCGGGAGACCCAGTACTTC
CDR3: CASSLSLGARETQYF

V: TRBV4-2
J: TRBJ2-7
D: -
size: -
DNA: TGTGCCAGCAGCCATGGTAGCGGTTACGAGCAGTACTTC
CDR3: CASSHGSGYEQYF

V: TRBV2
J: TRBJ1-1
D: -
size: -
DNA: TGTGCCAGCAGTGTAGCCCAGGGGATACCTGAAGCTTTCTTT
CDR3: CASSVAQGIPEAFF

V: TRBV28
J: TRBJ1-1
D: -
size: -
DNA: TGTGCCAGCAGTCCGCACAAGTCGGGGGGGAGGTACACTGAAGCTTTCTTT
CDR3: CASSPHKSGGRYTEAFF

V: TRBV6-1
J: TRBJ1-4
D: -
size: -
DNA: TGTGCCAGCAGTGAAGCGCTTAAAGGGACTAATGAAAAACTGTTTTTT
CDR3: CASSEALKGTNEKLFF

V: TRBV28
J: TRBJ2-1
D: TRBD2
size: -
DNA: TGTGCCAGCAGTTTCGAGGTAGCGGGCCATGAGCAGTTCTTC
CDR3: CASSFEVAGHEQFF

V: TRBV14
J: TRBJ2-2
D: -
size: -
DNA: TGTGCCAGCAGGGAGGGATCCGGGGAGCTGTTTTTT
CDR3: CASREGSGELFF

V: TRBV4-1
J: TRBJ2-1
D: -
size: -
DNA: TGCGCCAGCAGCCAAGTAGGAGGGCCAACCAGCTCCTACAATGAGCAGTTCTTC
CDR3: CASSQVGGPTSSYNEQFF

V: TRBV19
J: TRBJ2-2
D: -
size: -
DNA: TGTGCCAGTACCTTGGACGGAACCGGGGAGCTGTTTTTT
CDR3: CASTLDGTGELFF

V: TRBV28
J: TRBJ1-1
D: -
size: -
DNA: TGTGCCAGCAGTTTTACGGCAGGTTTGAAGAACACTGAAGCTTTCTTT
CDR3: CASSFTAGLKNTEAFF

V: TRBV9
J: TRBJ2-7
D: -
size: -
DNA: TGTGCCAGCAGCGTAGACCCTTCTTACTCCTACGAGCAGTACTTC
CDR3: CASSVDPSYSYEQYF

V: TRBV4-2
J: TRBJ2-3
D: -
size: -
DNA: TGTGCCAGCAGCCAAGATAGACCCTGGGATACGCAGTATTTT
CDR3: CASSQDRPWDTQYF

V: TRBV5-5
J: TRBJ2-7
D: -
size: -
DNA: TGTGCCAGCAGCTTGGTGCTAGGGAGCTCCTACGAGCAGTACTTC
CDR3: CASSLVLGSSYEQYF

V: TRBV7-9
J: TRBJ1-2
D: -
size: -
DNA: TGTGCCAGCAGCCCCGACAGGATTGGCTACACCTTC
CDR3: CASSPDRIGYTF

V: TRBV9
J: TRBJ1-1
D: -
size: -
DNA: TGTGCCAGCAGCGTAGGGGTCAGGGACACTGAAGCTTTCTTT
CDR3: CASSVGVRDTEAFF

V: TRBV30
J: TRBJ2-7
D: -
size: -
DNA: TGTGCCTGGAGTGCCCCCTGGAGGGTCTACGAGCAGTACTTC
CDR3: CAWSAPWRVYEQYF

V: TRBV28
J: TRBJ1-5
D: TRBD1
size: -
DNA: TGTGCCAGCAGTCTCATCTCGGGACAGGGGAGTAGCAATCAGCCCCAGCATTTT
CDR3: CASSLISGQGSSNQPQHF

V: TRBV6-1
J: TRBJ2-7
D: -
size: -
DNA: TGTGCCAGCAGTGAAACAGGCTTCGGTCACTACGAGCAGTACTTC
CDR3: CASSETGFGHYEQYF

V: TRBV28
J: TRBJ2-4
D: -
size: -
DNA: TGTGCCAGCAGGGGTGCCAAAAACATTCAGTACTTC
CDR3: CASRGAKNIQYF

V: TRBV4-2
J: TRBJ2-6
D: TRBD1
size: -
DNA: TGTGCCAGCAGCCAAGACAGGGGGTCTGGGGCCAACGTCCTGACTTTC
CDR3: CASSQDRGSGANVLTF